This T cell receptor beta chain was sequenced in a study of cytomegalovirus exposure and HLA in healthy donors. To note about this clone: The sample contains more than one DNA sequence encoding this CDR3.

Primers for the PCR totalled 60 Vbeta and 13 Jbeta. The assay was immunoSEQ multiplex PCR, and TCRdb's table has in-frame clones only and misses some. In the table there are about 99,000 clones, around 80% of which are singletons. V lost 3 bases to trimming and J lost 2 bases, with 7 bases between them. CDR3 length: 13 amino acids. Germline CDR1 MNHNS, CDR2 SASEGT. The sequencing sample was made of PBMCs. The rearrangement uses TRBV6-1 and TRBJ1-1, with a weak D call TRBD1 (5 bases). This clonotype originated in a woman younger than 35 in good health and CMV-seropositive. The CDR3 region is CASSDQGNTEAFF. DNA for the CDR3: TGTGCCAGCAGTGACCAGGGAAACACTGAAGCTTTCTTT.